The rows below give T cell receptor beta chains drawn from one sample of a study of cytomegalovirus exposure and HLA in healthy donors. Using immunoSEQ multiplex PCR, the repertoire was profiled, and TCRdb retains in-frame clones only, with some absent. Of about 130,000 clones in the sample, 75% to 90% are singletons; the top ten hold approximately 6.7%. The sample taken for sequencing was PBMCs. Receptor source: a woman aged 25 to 39 in good health and CMV-seropositive. The CDR3 runs from the conserved cysteine through the conserved F or W. A D gene is named only where the DNA matches it firmly. Expanded clones are given a class, and other clones once, few, many or no size at all.

j_gene: TRBJ1-5; d_gene: -; abundance: -; v_gene: TRBV19; CDR3aa: CASSTFTDSNQPQHF; CDR3nt: TGTGCCAGTAGTACCTTCACAGATAGCAATCAGCCCCAGCATTTT
j_gene: TRBJ1-4; d_gene: TRBD1; abundance: -; v_gene: TRBV9; CDR3aa: CASSLDRVANEKLFF; CDR3nt: TGTGCCAGCAGCCTGGACAGGGTGGCTAATGAAAAACTGTTTTTT
j_gene: TRBJ2-1; d_gene: TRBD1; abundance: -; v_gene: TRBV19; CDR3aa: CASSIDQGAYLDEQFF; CDR3nt: TGTGCCAGTAGTATAGATCAGGGGGCGTATTTAGATGAGCAGTTCTTC
j_gene: TRBJ2-5; d_gene: -; abundance: once; v_gene: TRBV20-1; CDR3aa: CSAFEETQYF; CDR3nt: TGCAGTGCTTTTGAGGAGACCCAGTACTTC
j_gene: TRBJ2-7; d_gene: -; abundance: -; v_gene: TRBV6-1; CDR3aa: CASQGSRGRLYEQYF; CDR3nt: TGTGCCAGCCAGGGTTCGAGAGGGAGGCTCTACGAGCAGTACTTC
j_gene: TRBJ2-3; d_gene: -; abundance: -; v_gene: TRBV7-3; CDR3aa: CASGIRGKTDTQYF; CDR3nt: TGTGCCAGCGGTATTAGGGGTAAAACAGATACGCAGTATTTT
j_gene: TRBJ1-5; d_gene: -; abundance: -; v_gene: TRBV2; CDR3aa: CASSESPGPQHF; CDR3nt: TGTGCCAGCAGTGAAAGCCCGGGACCCCAGCATTTT
j_gene: TRBJ1-2; d_gene: TRBD1; abundance: -; v_gene: TRBV5-1; CDR3aa: CASSFRQGSYGYTF; CDR3nt: TGTGCCAGCAGCTTTCGACAGGGGTCCTATGGCTACACCTTC
j_gene: TRBJ2-3; d_gene: TRBD1; abundance: -; v_gene: TRBV5-1; CDR3aa: CASSYGQGITDTQYF; CDR3nt: TGCGCCAGCAGCTACGGACAGGGGATCACAGATACGCAGTATTTT
j_gene: TRBJ1-1; d_gene: -; abundance: once; v_gene: TRBV11-2; CDR3aa: CASSLDWGGASEAFF; CDR3nt: TGTGCCAGCAGCTTAGATTGGGGGGGCGCGTCTGAAGCTTTCTTT
j_gene: TRBJ1-5; d_gene: -; abundance: -; v_gene: TRBV6-6; CDR3aa: CASSYSGVNQPQHF; CDR3nt: TGTGCCAGCAGTTACTCAGGGGTCAATCAGCCCCAGCATTTT
j_gene: TRBJ2-1; d_gene: -; abundance: -; v_gene: TRBV5-1; CDR3aa: CASSTPFGPAEQFF; CDR3nt: TGCGCCAGCAGCACCCCCTTTGGGCCCGCTGAGCAGTTCTTC
j_gene: TRBJ2-3; d_gene: TRBD2; abundance: -; v_gene: TRBV29-1; CDR3aa: CSVTLAAGDTQYF; CDR3nt: TGCAGCGTCACCCTAGCGGCAGGGGATACGCAGTATTTT
j_gene: TRBJ1-2; d_gene: TRBD1; abundance: -; v_gene: TRBV6-1; CDR3aa: CASSGEGTAPNYGYTF; CDR3nt: TGTGCCAGCAGTGGAGAAGGGACAGCCCCTAACTATGGCTACACCTTC
j_gene: TRBJ1-1; d_gene: -; abundance: -; v_gene: TRBV5-1; CDR3aa: CASSPGVGRTEAFF; CDR3nt: TGCGCCAGCAGCCCAGGGGTAGGACGCACTGAAGCTTTCTTT
j_gene: TRBJ1-1; d_gene: -; abundance: -; v_gene: TRBV5-6; CDR3aa: CASSLGPGSNTEAFF; CDR3nt: TGTGCCAGCAGCTTGGGACCGGGGTCGAACACTGAAGCTTTCTTT
j_gene: TRBJ1-2; d_gene: TRBD1; abundance: -; v_gene: TRBV28; CDR3aa: CASSPGQGNGYTF; CDR3nt: TGTGCCAGCAGTCCCGGACAGGGCAATGGCTACACCTTC
j_gene: TRBJ2-3; d_gene: -; abundance: -; v_gene: TRBV4-2; CDR3aa: CASSQGPASDYTDTQYF; CDR3nt: TGTGCCAGCAGCCAAGGACCGGCTAGCGACTACACAGATACGCAGTATTTT
j_gene: TRBJ2-2; d_gene: -; abundance: -; v_gene: TRBV5-4; CDR3aa: CASSTGGTGELFF; CDR3nt: TGTGCCAGCAGCACAGGTGGGACCGGGGAGCTGTTTTTT
j_gene: TRBJ2-7; d_gene: -; abundance: once; v_gene: TRBV5-1; CDR3aa: CASSLGGHGGEQYF; CDR3nt: TGCGCCAGCAGCTTGGGAGGACACGGAGGGGAGCAGTACTTC
j_gene: TRBJ2-3; d_gene: TRBD2; abundance: -; v_gene: TRBV2; CDR3aa: CASSEARLAGGTDTQYF; CDR3nt: TGTGCCAGCAGTGAAGCGCGGCTAGCGGGGGGGACAGATACGCAGTATTTT
j_gene: TRBJ1-2; d_gene: -; abundance: -; v_gene: TRBV10-3; CDR3aa: CAISESWLINYGYTF; CDR3nt: TGTGCCATCAGTGAGTCATGGCTTATTAACTATGGCTACACCTTC
j_gene: TRBJ2-7; d_gene: TRBD1; abundance: few; v_gene: TRBV13; CDR3aa: CASSLGFAGQASYEQYF; CDR3nt: TGTGCCAGCAGCTTAGGCTTCGCGGGACAGGCCTCCTACGAGCAGTACTTC